The TCR beta chain under discussion was sequenced for a study of cytomegalovirus exposure and HLA in healthy donors (dated by TCRdb to 2016 to 2017). About the study as a whole: According to an earlier analysis of 450 to 650 of the donors, about 179 million T cells yielded 117 million unique TCR beta sequences and less than 300 Gb of sequence data. An early release that covered several hundred HLA-typed donors contained approximately 300 gigabases of sequencing data and 75 million to 100 million unique TCR sequences. Of the roughly 410 genotyped donors, over 80% were placed in the genetic ancestry cluster associated with self-reported Caucasian donors. The study was designed to test whether signatures of past pathogen exposure could be identified by cataloging public T cell receptors. The study used immunosequencing to profile the T cell repertoires of 670 or so subjects and linked those repertoires to cytomegalovirus serostatus. A separate validation cohort of over 95 different subjects was used in addition to the roughly 640-subject first cohort. High-throughput TCR immunosequencing, statistical association of individual TCRs with disease status, and machine learning were combined to predict cytomegalovirus infection status. In a later analysis, previously published TCR beta repertoires from 550 to 700 donors were re-analyzed and high-resolution HLA genotyping was added so that TCR occurrence patterns could be studied. In the later analysis, no new phenotypic data were used to find candidate immune exposures; instead, reliance was placed on TCR beta sequences and their occurrence across donors. An earlier analysis of around 640 of the donors used high-throughput TCR beta sequencing to judge whether each TCR beta V gene segment behaved as functional or pseudogenic. Alongside the repertoire data, information on donor age, sex, ethnicity and CMV serostatus was compiled. A later genetic analysis used genome-wide SNP genotypes for about three fifths of the 666 donors, treating that subset as a discovery cohort. All discovery cohort repertoires had been generated on a single sequencing platform. HLA typing covered class I and class II loci at four-digit resolution. The number of typed donors differed by locus: about 620-630 for A, B, C, DRB1 and DQB1; approximately 520 for DQA1; around 580 for DPA1; and 450 to 480 for DPB1. Roughly five DR-DQ haplotypes were treated as single units for association and clustering because of strong linkage in the cohort. On average, about 240,000 unique TCR beta nucleotide sequences were sequenced per donor among a few hundred genotyped donors of the cohort, with about 19% of those sequences being non-productive.

Receptor amplification or capture employed the immunoSEQ multiplex PCR assay. The multiplex PCR relied on a mix of 60 forward primers for TCR Vbeta segments and 13 reverse primers for TCR Jbeta segments. The CDR3 region of rearranged TCR beta genes was amplified from genomic DNA with a multiplex PCR assay. The amplified TCR beta libraries were sequenced on the Illumina HiSeq System as 87-base-pair reads. Concerning the study's data processing: A later analysis counted about 82 million unique TCR beta chains across the 550 to 800 repertoires, and 9 million to 14 million of these chains were shared by at least two donors. Raw reads were error-corrected and collapsed into unique sequences by a nearest-neighbor algorithm in which closely related sequences were merged to remove PCR and sequencing errors. V, D and J gene segments were assigned by aligning CDR3 sequences to IMGT reference sequences. For a sequence to be retained, a match of at least six nucleotides was required to both a V gene segment and a J gene segment. A rearrangement counted as productive if the CDR3 had no stop codons and remained in frame with V and J, and every other rearrangement counted as non-productive. Following IMGT convention, CDR3 was defined as the stretch from the second conserved V-encoded cysteine to the conserved J-encoded phenylalanine. The earlier analysis of a few hundred of the donors excluded sequences that lacked an unambiguous match to a single V gene segment. In an earlier analysis of 587 of the donors, V segments were called functional above 56.7% productive rearrangements and were called segregating when the between-donor standard deviation exceeded 5%. A statistical classification framework was developed to diagnose cytomegalovirus status using the catalog of TCR beta chain sequences. In a later analysis, TCR nucleotide sequences were compared against IMGT/GENE-DB human TR gene sequences so that V and J genes could be assigned. Using the TCRdist pipeline, a later analysis assigned CDR3 sequences along with most-parsimonious VDJ recombination scenarios. A later analysis defined each TCR beta chain by its CDR3 amino acid sequence plus V-gene family, and excluded reads lacking a unique V-gene family. To address suspected cross-contamination and a sequencing artifact, a later analysis removed some 620 highly shared, low-generation-probability nucleotide sequences. For each public chain, a later analysis derived a clonal expansion index from normalized ranks of inferred template counts within each repertoire. In a later analysis, generation probabilities were computed with a VDJ recombination model fitted to out-of-frame rearrangements, and the resulting probabilities were checked against IGoR. A later analysis scored TCR-TCR, TCR-HLA and TCR-CMV co-occurrence with hypergeometric tests, applying a repertoire-size bias correction to TCR pairs. In a later analysis, false discovery rates were estimated by permuting HLA or CMV assignments 20 times. In a later analysis, co-occurring TCRs were grouped using DBSCAN, with TCRdist sequence similarity added in when clustering inside HLA-allele-positive subsets. Repertoires with fewer than 30,000 or more than 120,000 public chains, plus five repertoires with anomalous nucleotide sharing, were excluded from co-occurrence clustering. As stored in TCRdb, this immuneACCESS dataset retains in-frame rearrangements with V and J assigned. A fraction of the clones does not appear; measured against another copy, unresolved V genes explain less than half of the discrepancy, and the remainder lacks a known reason. The V and J calls and clone size come from that table; D and trimming were worked out from the DNA. This sample has some 150,000 clones in its table, and 65% to 85% of those were observed once. The biggest ten clones account for about 6.9% of the sample.

Points on this clone: This clone's antigen is unknown. One base away there is no much larger clone; base qualities are not given.

From its cysteine to its phenylalanine, the CDR3 spans 14 amino acids. The sequence is cut down to CDR3 DNA, 42 bases in frame from base 1. The germline V gene yields SGHDT for CDR1 and YYEEEE for CDR2. The V and J ends are trimmed by 5 bases and 0 bases, leaving 11 bases between them. Overall results and qualifications from the work: In a later analysis, TCR association rates were found to vary across HLA loci, with the most associated TCRs seen for DRB1 alleles and the fewest for HLA-C alleles. Because HLA typing was unavailable for some donors at each locus, only the typed subset was used in association tests. Cytomegalovirus status was reported to be diagnosed by the classifier with high specificity and sensitivity in both the original and validation cohorts. An earlier analysis of around 500 of the donors showed that most TCR beta V segments appeared in productive rearrangements either about 90% or about 30% of the time, which broadly matched IMGT annotations. A later genetic analysis associated a missense DCLRE1C variant with V-gene and J-gene trimming of TCR beta chains, and an independent cohort replicated the association. In the study, some 180 TCR beta chains were listed as associated with cytomegalovirus. Three of the identified cytomegalovirus-associated TCR beta chains were confirmed in vitro to be specific for cytomegalovirus antigens. Because counts were too low, seventeen rarely observed V segments, including chromosome 9 orphons, were excluded from the earlier analysis of 587 of the donors. A further reported finding was that TCR beta sequences accurately predicted the HLA-A and HLA-B alleles for most subjects in the first cohort. A cluster of highly shared sequence variants was judged likely to represent a technical artifact of the sequencing pipeline. The cohort was sequenced for TCR beta chains only, and without alpha or paired-chain data the features that could be detected were limited. Roughly uniform sequencing depth across donors was assumed in presence/absence analyses, although this assumption may not hold. The authors suggested that the approach could potentially be extended to other disease states and immunological phenotypes. Immune exposure information for the cohort was limited to CMV serostatus. In a later genetic analysis, fewer N-insertions in productive TCRs were reported among donors in an Asian-associated ancestry cluster than the roughly 700-donor mean. When HLA alleles, especially DR and DQ, strongly co-occurred, attributing TCR associations to individual alleles was difficult. A later analysis found that most CMV-associated TCR beta chains appeared HLA-restricted, with HLA associations seemingly driven largely by CMV exposure. A later analysis reported that several top co-occurrence clusters appeared linked to parvovirus B19, influenza, CMV and Epstein-Barr virus. In a later analysis, HLA-associated TCR beta chains showed more clonal expansion and lower generation probabilities than non-associated chains that were equally common. Because the 87-base-pair reads could not distinguish some IMGT-functional V segments, including TRBV6-2 and TRBV6-3, those segments were excluded. Correlated functional status among segregating V segments might reflect linkage disequilibrium, but an unknown experimental factor could not be ruled out. Specific HLA alleles were associated with roughly 16,000 TCR beta sequences at a false discovery rate of 0.05 in a later analysis. Most TCR sequences were seen in very few donors, while some public TCRs were found in many individuals.

The cohort consisted of hundreds of healthy bone marrow donors. At the time of sampling, every cohort member was nominally healthy, though immune exposures that went unrecorded were likely present. The donor was CMV seropositive and was included in the group of 250 to 350 seropositive cohort members. A peripheral blood sample was collected from each donor, and TCR beta sequencing was performed on peripheral blood mononuclear cells. Genomic DNA extraction from the blood cell samples was performed with the Qiagen DNeasy Blood Extraction Kit. This receptor was identified in a woman aged 40-49 years in good health and CMV-seropositive. Material for sequencing was PBMCs. The sequence is built from TRBV5-6 and TRBJ1-1; D gene: possibly TRBD1, on 5 matching bases. This receptor carries the CDR3 CASRHRLMNTEAFF. The nucleotide sequence is TGTGCCAGCAGGCACAGGTTAATGAACACTGAAGCTTTCTTT.